The 26 T cell receptor beta chains presented below share a single source sample, sequenced in a study of identical twins. MiXCR, applied by TCRdb to the 5' RACE reads, yields one record per CDR3 protein. Here the sample spans under 1 million distinct CDR3 sequences, approximately 13% being singletons. Separately, the same data were catalogued under a study of yellow fever vaccine responses in identical twins.

The sequenced sample consisted of PBMCs. The origin of the receptors is a woman between 18 and 29 years old in good health.

The chain employs TRBV15 and TRBJ1-1; the D gene is possibly TRBD1 (5 bases). The CDR3 is 13 residues long. The V end was cut by 0 bases, the J end by 4 bases, with 6 bases between. Germline V gives CDR1 LNHNV, CDR2 YYDKDF (reference sequence). CDR3: CATSRDGGTEAFF. CDR3 sequence (DNA): TGTGCCACCAGCAGAGATGGGGGCACTGAAGCTTTCTTT.

This clonotype was detected a few times. This rearrangement joins TRBV4-2 to TRBJ2-5; 7 bases are a match to TRBD1. Germline trimming cut 4 bases from V and 5 bases from J; bases unmatched to any gene: 7. CDR1 and CDR2 (germline): LGHNA, YNFKEQ. CDR3 length: 14 residues. Written as DNA, the CDR3 is TGTGCCAGCAGCCCAAGGTCCAGGGGGGAGACCCAGTACTTC. The encoded protein is CASSPRSRGETQYF.

This clonotype occurred a few times. The gene calls are TRBV6-1 and TRBJ2-1, with 7 bases lining up with TRBD1. The V and J ends lost 9 bases and 3 bases, in that order; junction bases with no gene match: 8. This CDR3 has 14 amino acids. Looked up from germline, CDR1 is MNHNS and CDR2 is SASEGT. The CDR3 is CASTGTDLYNEQFF. The CDR3 DNA reads TGTGCCAGTACCGGGACAGACCTCTACAATGAGCAGTTCTTC.

This clonotype has just a few counts. This chain links TRBV5-1 with TRBJ1-1; D uncertain. Trimming took 1 base from V and 5 from J, leaving 12 bases between them. The length of the CDR3 is 14 residues. Germline values: CDR1 SGHRS, CDR2 YFSETQ. CDR3: CASSLLEYGTEAFF. CDR3 nucleotide sequence: TGCGCCAGCAGCTTGTTGGAATATGGGACTGAAGCTTTCTTT.

This chain joins TRBV20-1 and TRBJ2-5; D might be TRBD2 (6 bases). CDR1 and CDR2 from the germline V gene are DFQATT and SNEGSKA (reference sequence). With 6 bases removed from V and 2 bases from J, the gap between germline ends came to 10 bases. This CDR3 is built from 12 residues. For the CDR3, the DNA is TGCAGTGCCGCGGGGCTACAAGAGACCCAGTACTTC. Translating gives CSAAGLQETQYF.

Ten or more counts support this clonotype. V and J are TRBV19 and TRBJ2-6, with D unresolved. CDR3 length equals 16 residues. The V end lost 4 bases, the J end lost 0 bases, and 10 bases lay between the germline ends. The germline V gene has CDR1 LNHDA and CDR2 SQIVND (reference sequence). CDR3 amino acids: CASSRDGSSGANVLTF. CDR3 DNA: TGTGCCAGTAGTAGAGACGGATCCTCTGGGGCCAACGTCCTGACTTTC.

This clonotype showed up just a few times. The J gene is TRBJ2-3, the V gene TRBV6-1; 7 positions match TRBD1. In germline, CDR1 is MNHNS, CDR2 SASEGT. This CDR3 has 15 amino acids. V lost 7 bases and J lost 3; bases outside the gene matches: 10. In DNA form, the CDR3 reads TGTGCCAGCACCAGGACAGGTCCCCGGACAGATACGCAGTATTTT. Translated, it gives CASTRTGPRTDTQYF.

This clonotype has a count of ten or more. This chain connects TRBV28 to TRBJ2-3; D remains ambiguous. Between the trimmed V and J ends, which lost 3 bases and 6 bases, there was a span of 7 bases. Germline assignment: CDR1 MDHEN and CDR2 SYDVKM. The CDR3 totals 12 residues. The chain's CDR3 is CASSLVVDTQYF. CDR3 nucleotide sequence: TGTGCCAGCAGTTTGGTGGTGGATACGCAGTATTTT.

This clonotype was counted between two and nine times. J is TRBJ2-7 and V is TRBV7-8, with 7 bases fitting TRBD1. This CDR3 contains 16 residues. With V trimmed by 3 bases and J by 3 bases, 11 bases remained unmatched. Germline-derived CDR1 and CDR2 are SGHVS and FQNEAQ. CDR3 nucleotides: TGTGCCAGCAGCTTCCCTGGACAGGTTGGAATCTACGAGCAGTACTTC. Its protein is CASSFPGQVGIYEQYF.

V and J are TRBV29-1 and TRBJ2-2; TRBD1 aligns across 9 bases. Germline CDR1 SQVTM, CDR2 ANQGSEA. The CDR3 is 15 amino acids. V lost 6 bases to trimming and J lost 4 bases; unmatched junction nucleotides: 9. CDR3: CSVGDREIGTGELFF. Written as DNA, the CDR3 is TGCAGCGTGGGGGACAGGGAGATCGGCACCGGGGAGCTGTTTTTT.

A few counts support this clonotype. This chain joins TRBV2 and TRBJ2-2; 7 positions agree with TRBD2. The CDR3 extends over 14 amino acids. V shed 10 bases, J shed 0 bases, and the junction held 5 bases outside the gene matches. Germline CDR1 SNHLY, CDR2 FYNNEI. The CDR3 protein is CAIGGGTNTGELFF. The CDR3 DNA reads as TGTGCCATCGGCGGGGGAACGAACACCGGGGAGCTGTTTTTT.

Many counts were recorded for this clonotype. The chain combines TRBV12-3 or TRBV12-4 with TRBJ2-5, with D unresolved. V lost 4 bases, J lost 5 bases, and 11 bases lay in between. The CDR3 spans 13 residues. CDR3 region: CASSSLYGETQYF. DNA of the CDR3: TGTGCCAGCAGTTCCCTCTATGGGGAGACCCAGTACTTC.

This clonotype was seen a few times. This chain joins TRBV7-9 and TRBJ1-3; no firm D call. CDR1 and CDR2 from the germline V gene are SEHNR and FQNEAQ (reference sequence). The V end lost 2 bases, the J end lost 0 bases, and 8 bases lay between the germline ends. This CDR3 region has 15 residues. CDR3 region: CASSLSSDSGNTIYF. CDR3 coding DNA: TGTGCCAGCAGCTTAAGCTCCGACTCTGGAAACACCATATATTTT.

This clonotype was counted at least ten times. The V call is TRBV5-1, the J call TRBJ2-2, with D uncertain. Trimming took off 4 bases at V and 0 bases at J, with 13 bases between the two ends. This CDR3 has 16 residues. Germline loops: CDR1 SGHRS, CDR2 YFSETQ. The CDR3 here is CASSPWPNPNTGELFF. DNA for the CDR3: TGCGCCAGCAGCCCATGGCCTAATCCGAACACCGGGGAGCTGTTTTTT.

The table lists this clonotype with a few counts. This rearrangement joins TRBV6-1 to TRBJ2-1; 7 positions match TRBD1. CDR1 is MNHNS and CDR2 is SASEGT in the germline V gene. V dropped 7 bases and J dropped 0; count of bases not matched to a gene: 6. CDR3 size: 15 residues. The CDR3 DNA is TGTGCCAGCACCGAGGACAGGAGCTCCTACAATGAGCAGTTCTTC. Its translation is CASTEDRSSYNEQFF.

The chain employs TRBV7-8 and TRBJ2-3; no clear D. The V end was cut by 6 bases, the J end by 2 bases, with 12 bases between. CDR1 and CDR2 (germline): SGHVS, FQNEAQ. The length of the CDR3 is 14 residues. CDR3 in amino acids: CASREALITDTQYF. In DNA form, the CDR3 reads TGTGCCAGCAGAGAGGCACTAATCACAGATACGCAGTATTTT.

The chain uses TRBV7-9 and TRBJ1-3; D not resolved. CDR1 and CDR2 (germline): SEHNR, FQNEAQ (reference sequence). There are 14 residues in the CDR3. Between the trimmed V and J ends, which lost 4 bases and 6 bases, there was a span of 13 bases. CDR3 DNA sequence: TGTGCCAGCAGCTCCCCCCGCGAGAAAAACACCATATATTTT. It codes for CASSSPREKNTIYF.

The V call is TRBV7-9, the J call TRBJ2-1; D not certain. There are 12 residues in the CDR3. V was cut by 3 bases and J by 8 bases, with 8 bases left in between. Germline V gene sequence: CDR1 SEHNR, CDR2 FQNEAQ (reference sequence). CDR3 residues: CASSFYGDEQFF. CDR3 coding DNA: TGTGCCAGCAGCTTTTACGGCGATGAGCAGTTCTTC.

This clonotype was counted only a few times. This chain connects TRBV15 to TRBJ1-1, with D perhaps TRBD1 (5 bases). The germline CDR1 and CDR2 sequences are LNHNV and YYDKDF (reference sequence). This CDR3 spans 14 amino acids. Deletions cut 0 bases from V and 1 base from J, with 6 bases between. This CDR3 reads CATSRDQGNTEAFF. The CDR3 DNA is TGTGCCACCAGCAGAGATCAGGGGAACACTGAAGCTTTCTTT. Full variable domain (rest looked up from reference TRBV15 and TRBJ1-1): DAMVIQNPRYQVTQFGKPVTLSCSQTLNHNVMYWYQQKSSQAPKLLFHYYDKDFNNEADTPDNFQSRRPNTSFCFLDIRSPGLGDTAMYLCATSRDQGNTEAFFGQGTRLTVV.

Concerning this clonotype itself: A junction boundary mismatches the germline segment, possibly from a read error. The V gene is TRBV2, the J gene TRBJ2-5; 10 nucleotides line up with TRBD2. Germline assignment: CDR1 SNHLY and CDR2 FYNNEI. The CDR3 covers 16 residues. The CDR3 coding sequence is TGTACCAGCAGTGATAGAGCGGGGGGGCCGGAAGAGACCCAGTACTTC. Its translation is CTSSDRAGGPEETQYF.

V usage is TRBV10-2 and J usage is TRBJ2-7; 11 nucleotides match TRBD1. The CDR3 has 15 residues. Germline values: CDR1 WSHSY, CDR2 SAAADI. Unmatched junction bases numbered 8, after V lost 4 bases and J lost 6 bases. The CDR3 loop reads CASSVEFGTGGEQYV. CDR3 nucleotide sequence: TGCGCCAGCAGTGTAGAGTTCGGGACAGGGGGCGAGCAGTACGTC.

This clonotype has a handful of counts. The chain's CDR3 is CASSDFGGAVNEQFF. CDR3 nucleotides: TGTGCCAGCAGTGACTTCGGGGGGGCCGTCAATGAGCAGTTCTTC. The chain recombines TRBV6-4 with TRBJ2-1; 8 bases align to TRBD2. CDR3 size: 15 residues. With 1 base clipped from V and 6 bases from J, the junction kept 5 bases outside the gene matches. Germline CDR1 reads MRHNA; CDR2 reads SNTAGT.

The rearrangement uses TRBV7-9 and TRBJ1-5, with a tentative D call TRBD1 (6 bases). Per germline, CDR1 SEHNR and CDR2 FQNEAQ (reference sequence). V was shortened by 4 bases and J by 7 bases, with 14 bases between the two germline ends. There are 14 residues in the CDR3. The CDR3 spells CASSSGTTGQPQHF. CDR3 nucleotide sequence: TGTGCCAGCAGCTCCGGGACAACCGGGCAGCCCCAGCATTTT.

This clonotype was counted only a few times. The rearrangement links TRBV5-1 to TRBJ2-5, with TRBD1 identical over 10 bases. Losses at the gene ends were 4 bases for V and 5 bases for J; bases not matched to a gene: 11. The CDR3 sequence is 16 residues long. The germline V gene has CDR1 SGHRS and CDR2 YFSETQ. Written as DNA, the CDR3 is TGCGCCAGCAGCCCCGGGACAGGGGTCATGTATGAGACCCAGTACTTC. The encoded protein is CASSPGTGVMYETQYF.

This clonotype turned up a few times. The CDR3 loop reads CASSYGAGVGGNEQFF. The CDR3 nucleotides are TGTGCCAGCAGTTACGGTGCGGGAGTAGGGGGCAATGAGCAGTTCTTC. V usage is TRBV6-5 and J usage is TRBJ2-1; D is perhaps TRBD2 (7 bases). V gave up 2 bases and J gave up 6 bases, with 17 bases separating them. The CDR3 sequence is 16 residues long. Germline CDR1 MNHEY, CDR2 SVGAGI.

This clonotype was seen a few times. The chain employs TRBV5-1 and TRBJ2-1; D is unresolved. Germline CDR1 SGHRS, CDR2 YFSETQ. This CDR3 region has 14 residues. The V gene lost 2 bases and the J gene lost 5 bases, with 11 bases spanning the gap. The CDR3 spells CASSLGSADNEQFF. The DNA of the CDR3 is TGCGCCAGCAGCTTAGGAAGCGCAGACAATGAGCAGTTCTTC.